The present entry profiles one T cell receptor beta chain with its context. Original processing notes: Reference gene primer amplification gave estimated nucleated cell counts. Produced via immunoSEQ multiplex PCR; TCRdb's table is partial and in-frame only. The V and J calls and clone size were taken over from that table, and D and trimming were inferred from the DNA. The sample consists of approximately 200,000 clones, around 95% of them appearing once. The CDR3 loop spans 13 amino acids. Germline V gives CDR1 GTSNPN, CDR2 SVGIG (reference sequence). Trimming pared 5 bases from V and 2 bases from J, leaving 12 bases between. A Seattle source enrolled patients during active infection and followed them longitudinally. This specimen comes from a study of blood T cell repertoires in COVID-19. Across the whole study: Samples representing acute and convalescent COVID-19 were sourced from the United States, Italy and Spain.

V gene TRBV30 combines with J gene TRBJ1-1; D remains unclear. The sample was peripheral blood. This clonotype was obtained from a man younger than 40 with COVID-19, enrolled during active disease. Written as DNA, the CDR3 is TGTGCCTGGTCCCGTTCGGTTAACACTGAAGCTTTCTTT. Amino acid sequence: CAWSRSVNTEAFF.